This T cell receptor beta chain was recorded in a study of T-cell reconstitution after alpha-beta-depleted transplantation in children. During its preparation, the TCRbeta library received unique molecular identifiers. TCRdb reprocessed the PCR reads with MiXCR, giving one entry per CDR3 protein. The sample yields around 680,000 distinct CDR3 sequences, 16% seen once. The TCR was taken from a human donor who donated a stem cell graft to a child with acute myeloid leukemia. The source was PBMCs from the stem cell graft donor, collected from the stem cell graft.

The CDR3 nucleotides read TGTGCCAGCAGCTTAACTCTAGCGGGGAAGTCGCAGTATTTT. Its protein is CASSLTLAGKSQYF. The V and J genes are TRBV7-8 and TRBJ2-3, with 9 bases lining up with TRBD2. Germline V gene data show CDR1 as SGHVS and CDR2 as FQNEAQ. This CDR3 is 14 amino acids long. Germline trimming cut 2 bases from V and 10 bases from J; bases unmatched to any gene: 7.